These T cell receptor beta chains were read from a single sample in a study of T cell repertoires in cytomegalovirus infection. TCRdb re-analysed the reads in MiXCR, keeping a single row per CDR3 protein. Among roughly 800,000 distinct CDR3 sequences listed, roughly 28% were seen once. No antigen is known for these receptors. The sequenced sample was cultured CD8+ T cells from PBMCs, obtained from culture after CMV antigen stimulation. The receptors here all came from a human donor in good health (CMV status not recorded). Some clones in this sample may be carry-over from other donors' samples. The CDR3 runs from the conserved cysteine through the conserved F or W. D genes are given only for firm matches. Clone size is not always given. Where it is, it says once, few, many or a class for expanded clones.

cdr3_nt cdr3_aa clone_size j_call d_call v_call
TGTGCCATCCAGACAGGCCCTATAAGCACAGATACGCAGTATTTT CAIQTGPISTDTQYF NA TRBJ2-3 NA TRBV6-1
TGTGCCAGCAGGAGAAGGGCCTCAATCCCCACAACTAATGAAAAACTGTTTTTT CASRRRASIPTTNEKLFF many TRBJ1-4 NA TRBV28
TGTGCCAGCAGTTACAGGGACGGCTACACCTTC CASSYRDGYTF NA TRBJ1-2 NA TRBV6-6
TGTGCCAGCAGTTACGCGGCCGGGACAGACCGAAGAAACACTGAAGCTTTCTTT CASSYAAGTDRRNTEAFF NA TRBJ1-1 TRBD1 TRBV6-6
TGTGCCAGCAGTTTATTTCTAGCGGGGGCCTCGAAAGAGACCCAGTACTTC CASSLFLAGASKETQYF few TRBJ2-5 TRBD2 TRBV28
TGTGCCAGCAGCTTAGAGGGGTTGGCGGACATGTCCTTC CASSLEGLADMSF few TRBJ2-4 NA TRBV7-6
TGTGCCAGCACCACCTCCTACAATGAGCAGTTCTTC CASTTSYNEQFF NA TRBJ2-1 NA TRBV11-2
TGTGCCAGTAGTACTCGGGATGGGTTGAACACCGGGGAGCTGTTTTTT CASSTRDGLNTGELFF once TRBJ2-2 NA TRBV19
TGTGCCAGCAGCTTAGCCGAAGCGGGGGCTGGAAACACCATATATTTT CASSLAEAGAGNTIYF few TRBJ1-3 NA TRBV7-6
TGTGCCAGCAGTTACCCGGGGCAGGGTCGGGCAGATACGCAGTATTTT CASSYPGQGRADTQYF few TRBJ2-3 NA TRBV6-5
TGTGCCAGCAGCGTACAGGGAGCTAATGAAAAACTGTTTTTT CASSVQGANEKLFF few TRBJ1-4 NA TRBV7-6
TGTGCCAGCAGAACGCTCCGGGACAGGGGGACCGGGGAGCTGTTTTTT CASRTLRDRGTGELFF NA TRBJ2-2 TRBD1 TRBV27
TGTGCCAGCAGCCCGGGAATACAGATCATGAACACTGAAGCTTTCTTT CASSPGIQIMNTEAFF many TRBJ1-1 NA TRBV7-2
TGTGCCAGCAGCATGCCTAGCGGGGGACGCACAGATACGCAGTATTTT CASSMPSGGRTDTQYF few TRBJ2-3 TRBD2 TRBV7-9
TGTGCCAGCAGTTACATAGGGGCGGGTGAGCAGTTCTTC CASSYIGAGEQFF NA TRBJ2-1 NA TRBV6-2/TRBV6-3
TGTGCCAGCAGTGGAGGTCCAAACACCATATATTTT CASSGGPNTIYF NA TRBJ1-3 NA TRBV2
TGTGCCAGCAGCTTATGGGCCCTCCAGGACAATGAGCAGTTCTTC CASSLWALQDNEQFF NA TRBJ2-1 NA TRBV11-2
TGTGCCAGCAGTTCCGGGACAGCGGTCACTGAAGCTTTCTTT CASSSGTAVTEAFF few TRBJ1-1 TRBD1 TRBV12-3/TRBV12-4
TGCGCCAGCAGCTTGGTTGTACAGGGGAGCGTTGAGCAGTTCTTC CASSLVVQGSVEQFF NA TRBJ2-1 TRBD1 TRBV5-1
TGCAGCGCCGGGACAGACTTGAACACTGAAGCTTTCTTT CSAGTDLNTEAFF NA TRBJ1-1 TRBD1 TRBV29-1
TGTGCCAGCAGTGAAGGAACGGGGTTTGAAAAACTGTTTTTT CASSEGTGFEKLFF NA TRBJ1-4 NA TRBV6-1
TGTGCCAGCAGTCCTTGGGGGACAGGAACGAATGAGCAGTTCTTC CASSPWGTGTNEQFF few TRBJ2-1 TRBD1 TRBV12-3/TRBV12-4
TGTGCCAGCAGCCAGGGGCGGGGGGTTAACTATGGCTACACCTTC CASSQGRGVNYGYTF many TRBJ1-2 NA TRBV12-3/TRBV12-4
TGTGCCAGCGCAGCAGGGTCACCTTCTATCTATGGCTACACCTTC CASAAGSPSIYGYTF few TRBJ1-2 NA TRBV12-3/TRBV12-4
TGTGCCAGCAACAAAGACCGGAGCTCCTACAATGAGCAGTTCTTC CASNKDRSSYNEQFF once TRBJ2-1 NA TRBV7-3
TGTGCCATCAGTGGGGGACAGCTAAACTATGGCTACACCTTC CAISGGQLNYGYTF many TRBJ1-2 TRBD1 TRBV10-3
TGTGCCAGCCTTGACGGGGTCTCCTACAATGAGCAGTTCTTC CASLDGVSYNEQFF few TRBJ2-1 NA TRBV7-2
TGTGCCACCAGTGATTTGCAGGGTGCCGGGGAGCTGTTTTTT CATSDLQGAGELFF NA TRBJ2-2 NA TRBV24-1
TGTGCCAGCAGCAGGACAATTATTCGGAACACCGGGGAGCTGTTTTTT CASSRTIIRNTGELFF NA TRBJ2-2 NA TRBV11-3
TGTGCCAGCAGTCCGAGGACTAGCGGGGTCACAGATACGCAGTATTTT CASSPRTSGVTDTQYF many TRBJ2-3 TRBD2 TRBV12-3/TRBV12-4
TGTGCCAGCAGCCTTACAGGGGGCGGTGGCTACACCTTC CASSLTGGGGYTF many TRBJ1-2 TRBD1 TRBV6-1
TGTGCCAGCAGCTTCCCCCGGGGCATAGCGCGTCGGGAGGAGCAGTTCTTC CASSFPRGIARREEQFF few TRBJ2-1 NA TRBV7-9
TGTGCCAGCAGCTTAATAGGTGGGGGTAGCCTGGGCAATGAGCAGTTCTTC CASSLIGGGSLGNEQFF few TRBJ2-1 NA TRBV7-3
TGTGCCAGCAGCCCCTCGGTTAGCTCCTACCTGGGAGATACGCAGTATTTT CASSPSVSSYLGDTQYF few TRBJ2-3 NA TRBV7-2
TGTGCCAGCAGCCCGCCCGCTAGCCTCCCGGTGCAGCTGTTTTTT CASSPPASLPVQLFF few TRBJ1-4 NA TRBV6-1
TGTGCCAGCAGCCTAGGTCCGGGGCCTGAGCAGTTCTTC CASSLGPGPEQFF NA TRBJ2-1 NA TRBV6-2/TRBV6-3
TGTGCCAGCAGCTTTAGGGCGGCGGGGGGGCATAATACGCAGTATTTT CASSFRAAGGHNTQYF many TRBJ2-3 TRBD2 TRBV7-8
TGCAGTGCCCCCTGCCGGGATTTTGCTAGCGGGGGCGGGGAGACCCAGTACTTC CSAPCRDFASGGGETQYF few TRBJ2-5 TRBD2 TRBV20-1
TGTGCCAGCAGCTTAGAACCCGACAGGGAAAGAAATGAAAAACTGTTTTTT CASSLEPDRERNEKLFF many TRBJ1-4 TRBD1 TRBV7-9
TGTGCCAGCAGCCCCAGAAGGGGGGGAAGCAATTCACCCCTCCACTTT CASSPRRGGSNSPLHF NA TRBJ1-6 NA TRBV7-9
TGTGCCAGCAGTGCGGGACTAGCGGGGATAGATACGCAGTATTTT CASSAGLAGIDTQYF NA TRBJ2-3 TRBD2 TRBV6-6
TGTGCCAGCAGCTTAGGTAACAGGGGGCGCGAGCAGTACTTC CASSLGNRGREQYF many TRBJ2-7 TRBD1 TRBV7-9
TGTGCCACCCTGGAACAAGGGCGAGAGACCCAGTACTTC CATLEQGRETQYF NA TRBJ2-5 NA TRBV6-6
TGCGCCAGCAGTTGGAGACAGAAAGACCAAGAGACCCAGTACTTC CASSWRQKDQETQYF NA TRBJ2-5 NA TRBV5-1
TGTGCCAGTAGTATAGATAGGGGTTGGAGCACTGAAGCTTTCTTT CASSIDRGWSTEAFF NA TRBJ1-1 NA TRBV19
TGTGCCAGTAGTCCCCGGACATCAATGAACACTGAAGCTTTCTTT CASSPRTSMNTEAFF few TRBJ1-1 NA TRBV19
TGCAGTGCGTGGACTAGCGAGGTTGAGCAGTTCTTC CSAWTSEVEQFF NA TRBJ2-1 TRBD2 TRBV20-1
TGTGCCAGCAGCCCTAGGGGACAGGCCCCTAACTATGGCTACACCTTC CASSPRGQAPNYGYTF many TRBJ1-2 TRBD1 TRBV7-2
TGTGCCAGCAGCTCCCAAGCCTCCTACGAGCAGTACTTC CASSSQASYEQYF few TRBJ2-7 NA TRBV11-3
TGTGCCAGCTCCGGGGGGGCCTTTGAGCAGTTCTTC CASSGGAFEQFF NA TRBJ2-1 TRBD2 TRBV5-6